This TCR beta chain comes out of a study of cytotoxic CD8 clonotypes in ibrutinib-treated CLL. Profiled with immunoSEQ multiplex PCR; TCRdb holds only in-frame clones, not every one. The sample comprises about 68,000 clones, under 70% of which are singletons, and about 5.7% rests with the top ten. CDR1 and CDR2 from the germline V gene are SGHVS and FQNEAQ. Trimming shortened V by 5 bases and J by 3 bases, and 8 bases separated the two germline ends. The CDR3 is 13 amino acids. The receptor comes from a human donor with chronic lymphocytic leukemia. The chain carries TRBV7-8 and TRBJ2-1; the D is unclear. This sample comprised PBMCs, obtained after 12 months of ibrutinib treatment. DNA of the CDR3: TGTGCCAGCAGCCCATCCCACTACAATGAGCAGTTCTTC. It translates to CASSPSHYNEQFF. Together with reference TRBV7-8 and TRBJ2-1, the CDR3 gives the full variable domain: GAGVSQSPRYKVAKRGQDVALRCDPISGHVSLFWYQQALGQGPEFLTYFQNEAQLDKSGLPSDRFFAERPEGSVSTLKIQRTQQEDSAVYLCASSPSHYNEQFFGPGTRLTVL.